This T cell receptor (beta chain) was identified during a study of cytomegalovirus exposure and HLA in healthy donors. PCR involved 60 Vbeta and 13 Jbeta primers. Method: immunoSEQ multiplex PCR; TCRdb's copy keeps in-frame clones and lacks some. The sample includes 100,000 to 150,000 clones. Trimming pared 4 bases from V and 9 bases from J, leaving 20 bases between. This CDR3 spans 16 amino acids. Germline V gene sequence: CDR1 SGDLS, CDR2 YYNGEE. The source of this sequence is a man aged 40-49 years in good health and CMV-seronegative. The chain joins TRBV9 to TRBJ1-6; D is undetermined. Sequencing was done on a sample of PBMCs. CDR3 amino acids: CASSPQPALGSSPLHF. CDR3 bases: TGTGCCAGCAGCCCCCAACCGGCCTTAGGGAGTTCACCCCTCCACTTT.